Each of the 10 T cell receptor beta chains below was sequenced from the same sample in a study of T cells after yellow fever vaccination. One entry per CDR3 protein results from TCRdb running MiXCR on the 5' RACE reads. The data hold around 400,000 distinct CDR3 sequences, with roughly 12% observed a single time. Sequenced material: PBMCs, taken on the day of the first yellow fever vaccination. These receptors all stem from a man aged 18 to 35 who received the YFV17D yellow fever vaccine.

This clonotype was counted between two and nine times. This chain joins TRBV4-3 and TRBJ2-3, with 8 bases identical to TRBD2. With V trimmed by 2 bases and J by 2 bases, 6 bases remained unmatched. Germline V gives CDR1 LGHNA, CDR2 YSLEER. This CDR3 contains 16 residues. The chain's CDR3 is CASSQQAGENTDTQYF. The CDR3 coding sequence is TGCGCCAGCAGCCAACAAGCGGGGGAGAACACAGATACGCAGTATTTT.

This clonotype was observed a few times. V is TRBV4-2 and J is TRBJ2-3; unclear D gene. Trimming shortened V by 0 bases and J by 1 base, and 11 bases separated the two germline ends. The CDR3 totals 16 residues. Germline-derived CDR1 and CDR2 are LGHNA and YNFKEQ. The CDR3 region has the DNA TGTGCCAGCAGCCAAGATCCCGGCTACCGCACAGATACGCAGTATTTT. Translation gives CASSQDPGYRTDTQYF.

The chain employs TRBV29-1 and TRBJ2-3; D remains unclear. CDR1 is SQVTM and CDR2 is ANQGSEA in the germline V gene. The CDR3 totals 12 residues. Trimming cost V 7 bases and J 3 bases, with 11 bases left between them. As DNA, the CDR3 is TGCAGCGGGGATTTGGGAACAGATACGCAGTATTTT. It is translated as CSGDLGTDTQYF.

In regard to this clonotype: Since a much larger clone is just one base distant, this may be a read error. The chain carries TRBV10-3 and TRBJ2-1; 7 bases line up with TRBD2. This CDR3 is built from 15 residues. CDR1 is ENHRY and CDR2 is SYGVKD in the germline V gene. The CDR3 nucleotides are TGTGCCAGCAGTGTCGGGGGGTCCTACTACAATGAGCAGTTCTTC. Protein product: CASSVGGSYYNEQFF.

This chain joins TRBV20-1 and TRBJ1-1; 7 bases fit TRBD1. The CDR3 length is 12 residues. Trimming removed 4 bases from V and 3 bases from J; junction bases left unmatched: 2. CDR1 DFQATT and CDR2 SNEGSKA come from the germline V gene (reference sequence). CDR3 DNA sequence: TGCAGTGCTAATCAGGGGGACACTGAAGCTTTCTTT. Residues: CSANQGDTEAFF.

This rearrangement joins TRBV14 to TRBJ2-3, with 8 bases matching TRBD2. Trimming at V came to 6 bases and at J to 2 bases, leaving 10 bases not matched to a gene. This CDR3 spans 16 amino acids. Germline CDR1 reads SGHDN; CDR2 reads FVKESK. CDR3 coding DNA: TGTGCCAGCAGTCAATTCGGGGGGGCAATCACAGATACGCAGTATTTT. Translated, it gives CASSQFGGAITDTQYF.

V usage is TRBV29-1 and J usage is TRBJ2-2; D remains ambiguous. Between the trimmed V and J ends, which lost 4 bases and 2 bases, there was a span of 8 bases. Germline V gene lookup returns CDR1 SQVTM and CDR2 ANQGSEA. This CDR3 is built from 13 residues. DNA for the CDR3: TGCAGCGTTGTAGGTCTTAACACCGGGGAGCTGTTTTTT. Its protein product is CSVVGLNTGELFF.

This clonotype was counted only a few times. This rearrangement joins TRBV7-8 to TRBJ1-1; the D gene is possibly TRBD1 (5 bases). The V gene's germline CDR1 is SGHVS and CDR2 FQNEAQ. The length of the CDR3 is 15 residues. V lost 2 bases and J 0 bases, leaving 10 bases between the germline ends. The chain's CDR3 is CASSLRAGMNTEAFF. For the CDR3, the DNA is TGTGCCAGCAGCTTAAGGGCAGGGATGAACACTGAAGCTTTCTTT.

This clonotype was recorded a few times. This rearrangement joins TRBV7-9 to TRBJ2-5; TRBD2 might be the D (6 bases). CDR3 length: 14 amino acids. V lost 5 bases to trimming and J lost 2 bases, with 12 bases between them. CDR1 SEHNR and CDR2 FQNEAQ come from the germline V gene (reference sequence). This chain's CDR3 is CASSRDGTQETQYF. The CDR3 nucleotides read TGTGCCAGCAGCCGGGACGGGACTCAAGAGACCCAGTACTTC.

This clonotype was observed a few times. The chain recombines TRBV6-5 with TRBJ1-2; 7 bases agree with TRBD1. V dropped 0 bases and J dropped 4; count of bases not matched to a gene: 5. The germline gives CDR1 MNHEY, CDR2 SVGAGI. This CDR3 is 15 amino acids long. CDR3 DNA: TGTGCCAGCAGTTACTCTGCGACAGGGACCTATGGCTACACCTTC. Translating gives CASSYSATGTYGYTF.